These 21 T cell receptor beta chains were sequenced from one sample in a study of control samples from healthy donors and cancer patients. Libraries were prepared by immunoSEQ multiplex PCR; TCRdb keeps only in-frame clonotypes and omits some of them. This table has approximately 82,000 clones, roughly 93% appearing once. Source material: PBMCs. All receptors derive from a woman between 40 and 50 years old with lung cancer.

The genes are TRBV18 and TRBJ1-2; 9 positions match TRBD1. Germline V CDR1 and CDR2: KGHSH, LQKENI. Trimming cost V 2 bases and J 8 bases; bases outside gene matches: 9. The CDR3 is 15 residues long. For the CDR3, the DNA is TGTGCCAGCTCACCAGGGACAGGGACGACGGGGGGCTACACCTTC. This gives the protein CASSPGTGTTGGYTF.

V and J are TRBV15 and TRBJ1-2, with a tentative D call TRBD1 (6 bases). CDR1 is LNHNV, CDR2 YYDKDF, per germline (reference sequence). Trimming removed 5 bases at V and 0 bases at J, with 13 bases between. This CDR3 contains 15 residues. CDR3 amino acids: CATSSGDTANYGYTF. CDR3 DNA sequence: TGTGCCACCAGCTCGGGGGACACAGCTAACTATGGCTACACCTTC.

This CDR3 is CASSPPPWGVLHTQYF. For the CDR3, the DNA is TGTGCCAGCAGTCCGCCCCCATGGGGGGTTCTGCATACGCAGTATTTT. The genes are TRBV28 and TRBJ2-3; the D gene is possibly TRBD2 (6 bases). Germline CDR1 and CDR2: MDHEN and SYDVKM. CDR3 length: 16 amino acids. Trimming left V 5 bases short and J 7 bases short, with 22 bases between. Based on the CDR3 plus reference TRBV28 and TRBJ2-3, the full variable domain is DVKVTQSSRYLVKRTGEKVFLECVQDMDHENMFWYRQDPGLGLRLIYFSYDVKMKEKGDIPEGYSVSREKKERFSLILESASTNQTSMYLCASSPPPWGVLHTQYFGPGTRLTVL.

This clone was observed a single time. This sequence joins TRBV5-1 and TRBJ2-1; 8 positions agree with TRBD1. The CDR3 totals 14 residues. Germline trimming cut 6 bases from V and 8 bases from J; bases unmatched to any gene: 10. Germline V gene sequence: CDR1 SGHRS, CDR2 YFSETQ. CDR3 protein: CASTWTGSAHEQFF. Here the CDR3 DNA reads TGCGCCAGCACTTGGACAGGGAGTGCCCATGAGCAGTTCTTC.

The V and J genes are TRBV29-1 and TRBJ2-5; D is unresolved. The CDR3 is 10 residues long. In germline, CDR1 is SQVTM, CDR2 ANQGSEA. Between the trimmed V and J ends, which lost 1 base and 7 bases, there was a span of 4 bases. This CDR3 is CSVEALTQYF. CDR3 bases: TGCAGCGTTGAAGCCTTGACCCAGTACTTC.

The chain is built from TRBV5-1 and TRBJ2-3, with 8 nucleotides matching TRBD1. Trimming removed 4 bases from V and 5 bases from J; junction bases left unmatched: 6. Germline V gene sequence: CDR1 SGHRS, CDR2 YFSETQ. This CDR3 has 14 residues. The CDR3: CASSLGQGEDTQYF. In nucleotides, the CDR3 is TGCGCCAGCAGCCTCGGACAGGGAGAAGATACGCAGTATTTT.

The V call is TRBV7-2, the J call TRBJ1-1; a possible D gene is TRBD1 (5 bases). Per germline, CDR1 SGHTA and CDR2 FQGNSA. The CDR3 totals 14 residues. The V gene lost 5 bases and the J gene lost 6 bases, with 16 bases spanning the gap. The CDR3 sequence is CASSTARGTAEAFF. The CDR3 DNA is TGTGCCAGCAGCACGGCGAGGGGCACGGCTGAAGCTTTCTTT.

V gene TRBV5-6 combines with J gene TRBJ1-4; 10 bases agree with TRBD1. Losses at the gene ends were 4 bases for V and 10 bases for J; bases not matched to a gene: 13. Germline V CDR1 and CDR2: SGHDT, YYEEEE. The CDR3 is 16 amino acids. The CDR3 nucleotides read TGTGCCAGCAGCCGTACTGTAGACAGGGGGCGAGGAAAACTGTTTTTT. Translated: CASSRTVDRGRGKLFF. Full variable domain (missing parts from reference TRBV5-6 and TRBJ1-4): DAGVTQSPTHLIKTRGQQVTLRCSPKSGHDTVSWYQQALGQGPQFIFQYYEEEERQRGNFPDRFSGHQFPNYSSELNVNALLLGDSALYLCASSRTVDRGRGKLFFGSGTQLSVL.

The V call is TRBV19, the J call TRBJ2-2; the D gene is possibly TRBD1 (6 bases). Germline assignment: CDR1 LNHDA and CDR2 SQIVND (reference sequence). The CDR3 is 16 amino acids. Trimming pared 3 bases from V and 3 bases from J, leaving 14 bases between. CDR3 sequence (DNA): TGTGCCAGTAGTATCAGGGCAGGGGATGACACCGGGGAGCTGTTTTTT. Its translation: CASSIRAGDDTGELFF.

CDR3 coding DNA: TGTGCCAGCAGCTTATTTACCGGGACAGGGAAAGGCGAGCAGTACTTC. Translated: CASSLFTGTGKGEQYF. The chain combines TRBV7-6 with TRBJ2-7, with TRBD1 matching over 9 bases. The CDR3 covers 16 residues. The junction had 11 bases not matched to a gene; V was cut back by 2 bases and J by 6 bases. CDR1 is SGHVS, CDR2 FNYEAQ, per germline.

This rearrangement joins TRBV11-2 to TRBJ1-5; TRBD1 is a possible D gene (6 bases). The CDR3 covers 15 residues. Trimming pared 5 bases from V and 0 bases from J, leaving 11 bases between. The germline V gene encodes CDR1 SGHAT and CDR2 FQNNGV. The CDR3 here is CASSVQGYSNQPQHF. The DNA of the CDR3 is TGTGCCAGCAGCGTACAGGGTTATAGCAATCAGCCCCAGCATTTT.

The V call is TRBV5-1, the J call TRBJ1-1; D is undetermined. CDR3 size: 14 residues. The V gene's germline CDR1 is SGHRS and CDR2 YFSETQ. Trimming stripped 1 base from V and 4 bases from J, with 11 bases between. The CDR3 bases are TGCGCCAGCAGCTTGTCGCCAGGAGGCACTGAAGCTTTCTTT. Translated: CASSLSPGGTEAFF.

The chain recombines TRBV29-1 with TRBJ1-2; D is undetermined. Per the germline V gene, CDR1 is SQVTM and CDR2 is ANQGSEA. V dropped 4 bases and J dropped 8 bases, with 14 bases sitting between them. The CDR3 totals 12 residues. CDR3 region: CSVGATPFGYTF. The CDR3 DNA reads TGCAGCGTTGGGGCAACCCCATTCGGCTACACCTTC.

The chain's CDR3 is CASGSHGQGALSSGNTIYF. The CDR3 DNA is TGTGCTAGTGGTTCACATGGACAGGGGGCCCTGAGCTCTGGAAACACCATATATTTT. This chain joins TRBV12-5 and TRBJ1-3; TRBD1 agrees at 11 bases. With 4 bases clipped from V and 0 bases from J, the junction kept 11 bases outside the gene matches. CDR3 size: 19 residues. CDR1 is LGHNT, CDR2 FRNRAP, per germline.

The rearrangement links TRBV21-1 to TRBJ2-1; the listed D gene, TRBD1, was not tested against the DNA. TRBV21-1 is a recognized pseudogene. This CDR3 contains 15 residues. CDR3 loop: CASSKGTGGRDEQFF. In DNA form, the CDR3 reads TGTGCCAGCAGCAAAGGGACAGGGGGCCGTGATGAGCAGTTCTTC.

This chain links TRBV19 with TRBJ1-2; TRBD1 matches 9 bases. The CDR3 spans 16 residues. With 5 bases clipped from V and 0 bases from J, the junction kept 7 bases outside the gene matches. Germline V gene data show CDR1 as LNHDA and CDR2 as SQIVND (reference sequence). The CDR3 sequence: CASSLRQGGPNYGYTF. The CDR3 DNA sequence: TGTGCCAGTAGTCTAAGACAGGGGGGTCCTAACTATGGCTACACCTTC.

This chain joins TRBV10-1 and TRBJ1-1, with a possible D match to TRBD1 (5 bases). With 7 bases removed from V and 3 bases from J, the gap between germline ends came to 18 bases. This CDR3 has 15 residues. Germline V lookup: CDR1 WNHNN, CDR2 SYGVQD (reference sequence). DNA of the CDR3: TGCGCCAGCATCTGGTCCAAGATAGGGGACACTGAAGCTTTCTTT. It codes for CASIWSKIGDTEAFF.

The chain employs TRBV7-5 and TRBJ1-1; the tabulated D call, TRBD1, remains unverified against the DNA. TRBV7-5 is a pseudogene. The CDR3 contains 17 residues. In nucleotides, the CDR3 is TGTGCCAGAAGCCAAAGAGTGCCGGGACAGGGGAAAACTGAAGCTTTCTTT. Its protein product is CARSQRVPGQGKTEAFF.

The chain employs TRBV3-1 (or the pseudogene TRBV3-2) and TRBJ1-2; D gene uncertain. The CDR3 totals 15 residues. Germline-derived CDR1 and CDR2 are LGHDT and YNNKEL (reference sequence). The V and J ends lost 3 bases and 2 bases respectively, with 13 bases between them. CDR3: CASSQGQLVNYGYTF. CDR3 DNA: TGTGCCAGCAGCCAGGGTCAGCTGGTGAACTATGGCTACACCTTC.

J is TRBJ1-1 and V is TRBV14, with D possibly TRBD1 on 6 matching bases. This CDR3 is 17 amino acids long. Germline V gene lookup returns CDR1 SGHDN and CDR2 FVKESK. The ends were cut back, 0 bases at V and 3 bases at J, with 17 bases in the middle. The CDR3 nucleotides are TGTGCCAGCAGCCAAGAAGGGGAGGCAGGGGTAGACACTGAAGCTTTCTTT. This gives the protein CASSQEGEAGVDTEAFF.

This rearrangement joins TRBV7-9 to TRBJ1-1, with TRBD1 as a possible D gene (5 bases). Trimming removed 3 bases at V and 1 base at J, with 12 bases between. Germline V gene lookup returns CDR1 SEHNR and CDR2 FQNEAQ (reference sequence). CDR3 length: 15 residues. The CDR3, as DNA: TGTGCCAGCAGCTTGGGGGGAAGGGAGAACACTGAAGCTTTCTTT. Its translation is CASSLGGRENTEAFF.